This T cell receptor (beta chain) was captured by sequencing in a study of T cells after yellow fever vaccination. Looked up from germline, CDR1 is SNHLY and CDR2 is FYNNEI. V was shortened by 3 bases and J by 1 base, with 13 bases between the two germline ends. This CDR3 region has 17 residues. TCRdb itself ran the 5' RACE reads through MiXCR, one entry per CDR3 protein. Here the sample spans some 300,000 distinct CDR3 sequences, roughly 10% being singletons. This clonotype has more than one count but fewer than ten. The chain employs TRBV2 and TRBJ1-6; D gene unclear. The sample consisted of CD4+ T cells sorted from PBMCs, taken 45 days after the yellow fever booster vaccination. The clonotype was recovered from a man in his late teens or twenties who received the YFV17D yellow fever vaccine. Here the CDR3 reads CASSDFGVASYNSPLHF. CDR3 coding DNA: TGTGCCAGCAGTGATTTTGGGGTAGCTTCCTATAATTCACCCCTCCACTTT.